This T cell receptor (beta chain) was recorded in a study of T cell repertoires in cytomegalovirus infection. Study at large: Recently identified HLA-C-restricted CMV epitopes were used, and well-studied HLA-B-restricted CMV epitopes were used as well. Public signatures in TCR beta pointed to CMV infection and matching HLA type. Overall study findings and caveats: Totalled public TCR beta family frequency picked out people who carried CMV plus the relevant HLA. Ex vivo, HLA-C-restricted CMV-specific TCR beta clonotypes prevailed over the rest of the response.

Between the trimmed V and J ends, which lost 5 bases and 4 bases, there was a span of 14 bases. The CDR3 is 14 residues long. Germline CDR1 is SEHNR and CDR2 is FQNEAQ (reference sequence). The sample holds a few counts of this clonotype. Its antigen is unidentified. TCRdb recomputed calls from the reads with MiXCR, one row per CDR3 protein. The profile shows roughly 800,000 distinct CDR3 sequences, roughly 28% of them singletons. J is TRBJ1-1 and V is TRBV7-9; D might be TRBD1 (6 bases). Sequenced here: cultured CD8+ T cells from PBMCs, sampled from culture after CMV antigen stimulation. This clonotype was sampled from a human donor in good health (CMV status not recorded). Some clones in this sample may be carry-over from other donors' samples. The CDR3 is CASSPIQGGTEAFF. The CDR3, as DNA: TGTGCCAGCAGCCCAATACAGGGAGGCACTGAAGCTTTCTTT.